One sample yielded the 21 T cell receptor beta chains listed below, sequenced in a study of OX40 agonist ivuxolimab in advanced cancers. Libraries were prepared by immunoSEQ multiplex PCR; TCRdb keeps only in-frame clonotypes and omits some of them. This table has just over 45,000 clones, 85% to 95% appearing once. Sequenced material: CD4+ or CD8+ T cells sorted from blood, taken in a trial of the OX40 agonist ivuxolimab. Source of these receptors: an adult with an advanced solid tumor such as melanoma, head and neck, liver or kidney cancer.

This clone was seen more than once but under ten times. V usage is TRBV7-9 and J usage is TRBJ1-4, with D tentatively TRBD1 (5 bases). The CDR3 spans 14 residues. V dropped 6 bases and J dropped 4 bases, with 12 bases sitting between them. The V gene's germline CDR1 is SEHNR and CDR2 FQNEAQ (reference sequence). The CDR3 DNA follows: TGTGCCAGCAGTTCCCGGGACCTTAATGAAAAACTGTTTTTT. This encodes CASSSRDLNEKLFF.

In DNA, the CDR3 is TGTGCCAGCAGCTTATCGACTTGGGATACGCAGTATTTT. Translating it yields CASSLSTWDTQYF. The chain links TRBV7-2 to TRBJ2-3, with D hard to call. The length of the CDR3 is 13 residues. The germline V and J ends were trimmed by 2 bases and 6 bases, with 9 bases remaining between them. CDR1 is SGHTA and CDR2 is FQGNSA in the germline V gene.

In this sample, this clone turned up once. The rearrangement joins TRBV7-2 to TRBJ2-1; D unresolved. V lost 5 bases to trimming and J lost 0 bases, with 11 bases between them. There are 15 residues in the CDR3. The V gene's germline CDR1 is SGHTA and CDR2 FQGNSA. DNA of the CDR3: TGTGCCAGCAGCCAAGACTGGAGCTCCTACAATGAGCAGTTCTTC. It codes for CASSQDWSSYNEQFF.

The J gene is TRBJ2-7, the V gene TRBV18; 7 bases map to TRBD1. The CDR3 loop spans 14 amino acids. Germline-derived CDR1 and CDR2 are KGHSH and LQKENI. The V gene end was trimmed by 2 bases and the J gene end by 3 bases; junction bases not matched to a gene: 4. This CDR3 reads CASSPGTVLYEQYF. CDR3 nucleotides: TGTGCCAGCTCACCAGGGACAGTGCTCTACGAGCAGTACTTC.

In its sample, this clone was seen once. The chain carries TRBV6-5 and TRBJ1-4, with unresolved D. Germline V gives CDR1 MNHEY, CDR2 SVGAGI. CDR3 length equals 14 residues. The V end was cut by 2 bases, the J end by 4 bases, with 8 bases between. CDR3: CASSYGSGNEKLFF. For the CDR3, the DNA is TGTGCCAGCAGTTACGGGTCTGGTAATGAAAAACTGTTTTTT.

In nucleotides, the CDR3 is TGTGCCAGCAGTCTATCCAAGCCCCCCTACGAGCAGTACTTC. Translation gives CASSLSKPPYEQYF. This chain connects TRBV6-6 to TRBJ2-7; D not resolved. The germline V and J ends were trimmed by 5 bases and 2 bases, with 13 bases remaining between them. Per germline, CDR1 MNHNY and CDR2 SVGAGI (reference sequence). The CDR3 extends over 14 amino acids.

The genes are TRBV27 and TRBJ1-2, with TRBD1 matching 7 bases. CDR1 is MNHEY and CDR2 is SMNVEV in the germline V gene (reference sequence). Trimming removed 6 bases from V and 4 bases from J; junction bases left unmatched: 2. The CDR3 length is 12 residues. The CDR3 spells CASSSGGYGYTF. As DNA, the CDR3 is TGTGCCAGCAGCTCAGGGGGCTATGGCTACACCTTC.

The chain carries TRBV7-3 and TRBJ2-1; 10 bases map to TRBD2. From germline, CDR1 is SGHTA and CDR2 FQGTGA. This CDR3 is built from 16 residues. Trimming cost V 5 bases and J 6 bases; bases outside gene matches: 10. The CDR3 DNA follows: TGTGCCAGCAGCGCTCAAGCGGGAGGGACCCGCAATGAGCAGTTCTTC. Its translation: CASSAQAGGTRNEQFF.

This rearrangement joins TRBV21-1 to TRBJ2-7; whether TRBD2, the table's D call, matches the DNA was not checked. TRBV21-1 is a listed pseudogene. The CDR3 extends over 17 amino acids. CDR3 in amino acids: CATVEGLSGGASYEQYF. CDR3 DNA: TGTGCCACCGTCGAGGGACTATCCGGAGGAGCCTCCTACGAGCAGTACTTC.

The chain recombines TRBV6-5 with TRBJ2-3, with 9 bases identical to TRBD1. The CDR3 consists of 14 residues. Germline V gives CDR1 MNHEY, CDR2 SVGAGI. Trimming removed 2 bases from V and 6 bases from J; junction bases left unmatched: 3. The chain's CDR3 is CASSYGTGRDTQYF. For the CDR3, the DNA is TGTGCCAGCAGTTACGGGACAGGGAGGGATACGCAGTATTTT.

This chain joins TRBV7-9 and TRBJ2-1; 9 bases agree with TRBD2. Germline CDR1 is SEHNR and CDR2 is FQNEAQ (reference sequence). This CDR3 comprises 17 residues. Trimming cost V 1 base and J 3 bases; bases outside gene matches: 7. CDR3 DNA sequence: TGTGCCAGCAGCTTAGTCGGCGGGAGGGCCGGCTACAATGAGCAGTTCTTC. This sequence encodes CASSLVGGRAGYNEQFF.

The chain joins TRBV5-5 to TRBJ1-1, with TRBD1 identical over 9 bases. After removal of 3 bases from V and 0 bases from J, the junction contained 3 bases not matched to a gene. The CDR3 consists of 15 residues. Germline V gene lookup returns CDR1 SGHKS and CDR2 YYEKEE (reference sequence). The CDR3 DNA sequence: TGTGCCAGCAGCTGGGGGACAGGGATGAACACTGAAGCTTTCTTT. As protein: CASSWGTGMNTEAFF.

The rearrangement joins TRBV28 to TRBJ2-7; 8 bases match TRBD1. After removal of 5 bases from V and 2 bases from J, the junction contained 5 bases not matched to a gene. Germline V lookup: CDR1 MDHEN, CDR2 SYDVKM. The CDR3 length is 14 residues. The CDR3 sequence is CASSTTGVPYEQYF. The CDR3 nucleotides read TGTGCCAGCAGTACGACAGGGGTTCCCTACGAGCAGTACTTC.

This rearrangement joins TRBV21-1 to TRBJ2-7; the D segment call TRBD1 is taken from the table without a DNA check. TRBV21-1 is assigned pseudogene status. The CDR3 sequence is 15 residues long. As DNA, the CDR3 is TGTGCCAGCAGCAAAGCGGTGGGGCGCACCAACGAGCAGTACTTC. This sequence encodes CASSKAVGRTNEQYF.

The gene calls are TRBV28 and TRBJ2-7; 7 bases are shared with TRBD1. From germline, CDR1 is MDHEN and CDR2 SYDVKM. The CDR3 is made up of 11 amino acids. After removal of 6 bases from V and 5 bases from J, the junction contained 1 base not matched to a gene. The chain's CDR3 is CASSQGDEQYF. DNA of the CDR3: TGTGCCAGCAGCCAGGGGGACGAGCAGTACTTC.

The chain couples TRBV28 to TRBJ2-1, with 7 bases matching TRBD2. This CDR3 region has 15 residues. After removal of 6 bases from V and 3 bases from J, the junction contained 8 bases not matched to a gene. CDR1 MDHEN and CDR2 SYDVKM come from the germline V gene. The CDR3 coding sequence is TGTGCCAGCAGCCTAGCGGTTGTGAGCTACAATGAGCAGTTCTTC. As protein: CASSLAVVSYNEQFF. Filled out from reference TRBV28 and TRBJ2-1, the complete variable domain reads DVKVTQSSRYLVKRTGEKVFLECVQDMDHENMFWYRQDPGLGLRLIYFSYDVKMKEKGDIPEGYSVSREKKERFSLILESASTNQTSMYLCASSLAVVSYNEQFFGPGTRLTVL.

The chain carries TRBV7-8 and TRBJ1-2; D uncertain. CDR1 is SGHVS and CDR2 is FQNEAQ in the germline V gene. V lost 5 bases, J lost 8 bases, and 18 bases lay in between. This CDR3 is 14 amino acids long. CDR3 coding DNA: TGTGCCAGCAGCCCCCACGACGGGTCCCAAGGCTACACCTTC. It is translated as CASSPHDGSQGYTF.

The CDR3 reads CASSWGEDQETQYF. The CDR3 nucleotides are TGTGCCAGTAGTTGGGGAGAGGACCAAGAGACCCAGTACTTC. The J gene is TRBJ2-5, the V gene TRBV19, with D tentatively TRBD2 (5 bases). The V gene's germline CDR1 is LNHDA and CDR2 SQIVND (reference sequence). The CDR3 has 14 residues. With 5 bases removed from V and 0 bases from J, the gap between germline ends came to 10 bases.

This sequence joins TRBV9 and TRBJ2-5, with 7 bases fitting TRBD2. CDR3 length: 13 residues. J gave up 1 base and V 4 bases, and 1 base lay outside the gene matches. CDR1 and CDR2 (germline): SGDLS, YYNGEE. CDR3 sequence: CASSPGGQETQYF. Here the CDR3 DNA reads TGTGCCAGCAGCCCGGGGGGCCAAGAGACCCAGTACTTC.

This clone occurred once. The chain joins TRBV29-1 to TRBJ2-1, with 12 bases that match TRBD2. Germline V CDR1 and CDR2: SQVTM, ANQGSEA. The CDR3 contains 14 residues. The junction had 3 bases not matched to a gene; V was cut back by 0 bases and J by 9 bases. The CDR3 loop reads CSVEDVLAGGEQFF. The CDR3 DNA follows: TGCAGCGTTGAAGATGTACTAGCGGGGGGTGAGCAGTTCTTC.

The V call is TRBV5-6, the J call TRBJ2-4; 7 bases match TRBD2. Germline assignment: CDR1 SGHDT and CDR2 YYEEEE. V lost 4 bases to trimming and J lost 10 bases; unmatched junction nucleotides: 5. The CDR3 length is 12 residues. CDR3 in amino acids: CASSSPAGIQYF. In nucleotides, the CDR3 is TGTGCCAGCAGCAGTCCAGCGGGGATTCAGTACTTC.